A selection of T cell receptor beta chains follows, all from one sample in a study of shared clonotypes between healthy human individuals. Only in-frame clones appear in the TCRdb table, and some are missing; sequencing was by immunoSEQ multiplex PCR. This table has roughly 1,800,000 clones, roughly 95% appearing once. The sequencing sample was made of naive CD8+ T cells sorted from blood. These receptors originate from a young man in good health. Each CDR3 is given with its conserved first and last residue. D genes are given only for firm matches. Size is stated for part of the rows, as once, few or many counts, or as a class when the clone is expanded.

v_call,d_call,clone_size,j_call,cdr3_nt,cdr3_aa
TRBV19,TRBD1,.,TRBJ2-7,TGTGCCAGTAGGCTCCGGGACAGGGAACCCTACGAGCAGTACTTC,CASRLRDREPYEQYF
TRBV5-1,.,.,TRBJ2-3,TGCGCCAGCAGCGGCGACTTGGGAAGTGGGCCAGATACGCAGTATTTT,CASSGDLGSGPDTQYF
TRBV11-2,.,.,TRBJ2-5,TGTGCCAGCAGCTTAGAAAGGGCAGCTCAAGAGACCCAGTACTTC,CASSLERAAQETQYF
TRBV27,.,.,TRBJ2-3,TGTGCCAGCAGTTTTCTGGATACGCAGTATTTT,CASSFLDTQYF
TRBV2,.,.,TRBJ2-5,TGTGCCAGCATTTATAGGGCAGAGCAAGAGACCCAGTACTTC,CASIYRAEQETQYF
TRBV30,.,few,TRBJ1-1,TGTGCCTGGAGTGTAGGGGGCACTGAAGCTTTCTTT,CAWSVGGTEAFF
TRBV27,.,once,TRBJ1-1,TGTGCCAGCACATCGACAGGTCCCATGAACACTGAAGCTTTCTTT,CASTSTGPMNTEAFF
TRBV7-9,TRBD2,.,TRBJ2-1,TGTGCCAGCAGCTCCCCTAGCGGGGCATACAATGAGCAGTTCTTC,CASSSPSGAYNEQFF
TRBV5-1,.,.,TRBJ2-3,TGCGCCAGCAGCGGGGCGGCAGGGGATGATACGCAGTATTTT,CASSGAAGDDTQYF
TRBV5-4,.,.,TRBJ1-5,TGTGCCAGCAGCGCCCGGGACCCCCAGCATTTT,CASSARDPQHF
TRBV6-1,.,.,TRBJ1-2,TGTGCCAGCAGTGAAGGGCAGGAGTCCTACTATGGCTACACCTTC,CASSEGQESYYGYTF
TRBV6-5,.,.,TRBJ1-3,TGTGCCAGCAGTTACTCGACGGGTTATGGAAACACCATATATTTT,CASSYSTGYGNTIYF
TRBV6-1,TRBD1,.,TRBJ2-7,TGTGCCAGCAGTAGCCGGGACAGCGCCTACGAGCAGTACTTC,CASSSRDSAYEQYF
TRBV4-1,.,.,TRBJ2-5,TGCGCCAGCAGTCAGGTTTTGGGGGAGAGAGAGACCCAGTACTTC,CASSQVLGERETQYF
TRBV7-9,.,.,TRBJ1-5,TGTGCCAGCAGCTTTGAGGGACAGCCCCAGCATTTT,CASSFEGQPQHF
TRBV29-1,.,.,TRBJ2-1,TGCAGCGTCGAAGGCGCCGACTTCCTCTACAATGAGCAGTTCTTC,CSVEGADFLYNEQFF
TRBV25-1,TRBD1,.,TRBJ2-1,TGTGCCAGCAGCAGGGGGATGTACAATGAGCAGTTCTTC,CASSRGMYNEQFF
TRBV15,.,.,TRBJ1-1,TGTGCCACCAGCAGACCCCGGACGGATCACCCCAACACTGAAGCTTTCTTT,CATSRPRTDHPNTEAFF
TRBV18,TRBD1,.,TRBJ1-4,TGTGCCAGCTCGTGGACAGGGTCTAATGAAAAACTGTTTTTT,CASSWTGSNEKLFF
TRBV28,.,.,TRBJ2-7,TGTGCCAGCGGTCTCCGGGGTTTCCAACACGAGCAGTACTTC,CASGLRGFQHEQYF
TRBV5-4,.,.,TRBJ2-7,TGTGCCAGCAGCTTTAGCGGCTACGAGCAGTACTTC,CASSFSGYEQYF
TRBV9,.,.,TRBJ2-2,TGTGCCAGCAGCGTAGAGGGGGTGGCGGGACCCGGGGAGCTGTTTTTT,CASSVEGVAGPGELFF
TRBV7-2,.,.,TRBJ1-2,TGTGCCAGCAGCTTAGTAGGGGACTATGGCTACACCTTC,CASSLVGDYGYTF
TRBV5-1,TRBD2,.,TRBJ2-1,TGCGCCAGCAGCTTGGACAACACTAGCGGGTTATACAATGAGCAGTTCTTC,CASSLDNTSGLYNEQFF
TRBV7-8,TRBD1,once,TRBJ2-7,TGTGCCAGCAGCCCACTGACAGGGTATTCCGAGCAGTACTTC,CASSPLTGYSEQYF
TRBV30,.,.,TRBJ2-7,TGTGCCTACGACAAAAGCTCCTACGAGCAGTACTTC,CAYDKSSYEQYF
TRBV19,.,.,TRBJ1-2,TGTGCCAGTAGTGGCAACAATAACTATGGCTACACCTTC,CASSGNNNYGYTF
TRBV9,.,.,TRBJ2-5,TGTGCCAGCAGCCCAGAGGGGGGGGCAGATGAGACCCAGTACTTC,CASSPEGGADETQYF
TRBV27,TRBD1,.,TRBJ1-2,TGTGCCAGCAGCATCGCTGGACAGGGGGCGCTTGGCTACACCTTC,CASSIAGQGALGYTF
TRBV27,.,.,TRBJ2-2,TGTGCCAGCGCTCGCTTGGGGGAGCTGTTTTTT,CASARLGELFF
TRBV11-1,.,.,TRBJ1-2,TGTGCCAGCAGCTTAGCAGGGGAAGGACTCCCCTATGGCTACACCTTC,CASSLAGEGLPYGYTF
TRBV19,.,.,TRBJ1-2,TGTGCCAGTACCGAGGAGAGCATCTATGGCTACACCTTC,CASTEESIYGYTF
TRBV27,.,.,TRBJ2-3,TGTGCCAGCAGTTTTATTGGTCCGGAACAGCGGACGCAGTATTTT,CASSFIGPEQRTQYF
TRBV7-9,.,.,TRBJ2-5,TGTGCCAGCAGCGGACACTTCCAAGAGACCCAGTACTTC,CASSGHFQETQYF
TRBV11-2,TRBD2,.,TRBJ2-1,TGTGCCAGCAGCCGGACTAGCTATTACAATGAGCAGTTCTTC,CASSRTSYYNEQFF
TRBV5-6,TRBD2,.,TRBJ2-1,TGTGCCAGCAGCTGGGAGGGCATAGCGGGGCGATACAATGAGCAGTTCTTC,CASSWEGIAGRYNEQFF
TRBV4-3,.,.,TRBJ1-5,TGCGCCAGCAGCCTGGACAAGTGGGGGGCTCAGCCCCAGCATTTT,CASSLDKWGAQPQHF
TRBV15,.,.,TRBJ1-1,TGTGCCACCAGCAGACCCGAGAACACTGAAGCTTTCTTT,CATSRPENTEAFF
TRBV7-9,.,.,TRBJ2-3,TGTGCCAGGAGCCGGGTAACAGATACGCAGTATTTT,CARSRVTDTQYF
TRBV27,TRBD1,.,TRBJ1-5,TGTGCCAGCAGGGCTACAGGGGGCACTCAGCCCCAGCATTTT,CASRATGGTQPQHF
TRBV29-1,.,.,TRBJ2-2,TGCAGCGTTGAAGTTGGGGCCGGGGAGCTGTTTTTT,CSVEVGAGELFF
TRBV6-1,.,few,TRBJ1-3,TGTGCCAGCAGTGAGATTAATTTGTGGACGGAAGGAAACACCATATATTTT,CASSEINLWTEGNTIYF
TRBV4-3,TRBD1,.,TRBJ1-2,TGCGCCAGCAGCCAAGATTGGAACAGGGGAGGGTATGGCTACACCTTC,CASSQDWNRGGYGYTF
TRBV5-1,TRBD1,.,TRBJ2-7,TGCGCCAGCAGCTTGACAGGGGCCACCTCCTACGAGCAGTACTTC,CASSLTGATSYEQYF
TRBV27,.,.,TRBJ2-3,TGTGCCAGCAGTTTACTGGGAAGCACAGATACGCAGTATTTT,CASSLLGSTDTQYF
TRBV19,.,.,TRBJ2-7,TGTGCCAGTAGGGGCTGGACAGAGGCGTCCTACGAGCAGTACTTC,CASRGWTEASYEQYF
TRBV4-1,.,.,TRBJ2-1,TGCGCCAGCAGCCAAGATCCCGGGGGGCGCTACAATGAGCAGTTCTTC,CASSQDPGGRYNEQFF
TRBV10-3,.,.,TRBJ2-7,TGTGCCGACAGCCCATTACACGAGCAGTACTTC,CADSPLHEQYF
TRBV7-8,.,.,TRBJ1-1,TGTGCCAGCAGCTTAGCGTTCTTAGGGCTGAACACTGAAGCTTTCTTT,CASSLAFLGLNTEAFF
TRBV7-9,.,.,TRBJ2-7,TGTGCCAGCAGCTTAGCAGGGTTCTACGAGCAGTACTTC,CASSLAGFYEQYF
TRBV5-6,.,.,TRBJ1-1,TGTGCCAGCAGCGCCGACAAGAACACTGAAGCTTTCTTT,CASSADKNTEAFF
TRBV9,.,.,TRBJ2-2,TGTGCCAGCAGCGTAGAGGGAGACGAGGAGCTGTTTTTT,CASSVEGDEELFF
TRBV7-9,.,.,TRBJ1-1,TGTGCCAGCAGCGGAAGGACAGCGCTGAACACTGAAGCTTTCTTT,CASSGRTALNTEAFF
TRBV28,TRBD1,.,TRBJ2-7,TGTGCCAGCAGGGGGACAGGGGGCTTGGGGGAGCAGTACTTC,CASRGTGGLGEQYF
TRBV5-4,.,once,TRBJ2-7,TGTGCCAGCAGCCCGAACGATTACGAGCAGTACTTC,CASSPNDYEQYF
TRBV7-2,.,.,TRBJ2-1,TGTGCCAGCAGCTTGGTTGTCGGTGAGGATGAGCAGTTCTTC,CASSLVVGEDEQFF